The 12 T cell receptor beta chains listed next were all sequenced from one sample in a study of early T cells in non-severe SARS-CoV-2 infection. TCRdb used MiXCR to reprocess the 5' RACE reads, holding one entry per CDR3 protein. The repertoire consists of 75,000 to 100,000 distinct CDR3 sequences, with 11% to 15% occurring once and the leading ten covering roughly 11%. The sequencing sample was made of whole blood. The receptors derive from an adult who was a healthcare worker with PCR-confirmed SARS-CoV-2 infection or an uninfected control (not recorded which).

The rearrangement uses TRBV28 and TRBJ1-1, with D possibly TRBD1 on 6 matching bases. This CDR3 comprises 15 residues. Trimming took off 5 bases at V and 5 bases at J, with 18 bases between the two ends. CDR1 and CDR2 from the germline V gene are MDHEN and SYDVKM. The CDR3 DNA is TGTGCCAGCAGTCCAGGACCGGGACACAAGACTGAAGCTTTCTTT. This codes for CASSPGPGHKTEAFF.

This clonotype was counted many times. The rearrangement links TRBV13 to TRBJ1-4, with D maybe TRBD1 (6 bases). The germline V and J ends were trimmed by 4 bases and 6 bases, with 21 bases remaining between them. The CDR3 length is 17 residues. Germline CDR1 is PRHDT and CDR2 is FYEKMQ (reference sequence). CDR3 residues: CASSYTFTGSGDEKLFF. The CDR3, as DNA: TGTGCCAGCAGCTATACGTTCACAGGGAGTGGTGATGAAAAACTGTTTTTT.

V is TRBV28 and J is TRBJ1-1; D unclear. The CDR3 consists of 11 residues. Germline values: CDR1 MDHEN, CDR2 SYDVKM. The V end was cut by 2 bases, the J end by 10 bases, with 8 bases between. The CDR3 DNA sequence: TGTGCCAGCAGTTTAACCTATCGAGCTTTCTTT. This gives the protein CASSLTYRAFF.

The CDR3 nucleotides read TGTGCCAGCAGCTTAGCCTATCACACCTACGAGCAGTACTTC. It is translated as CASSLAYHTYEQYF. V usage is TRBV7-8 and J usage is TRBJ2-7; D call uncertain. Between the trimmed V and J ends, which lost 0 bases and 2 bases, there was a span of 8 bases. The CDR3 is 14 amino acids. Germline V CDR1 and CDR2: SGHVS, FQNEAQ.

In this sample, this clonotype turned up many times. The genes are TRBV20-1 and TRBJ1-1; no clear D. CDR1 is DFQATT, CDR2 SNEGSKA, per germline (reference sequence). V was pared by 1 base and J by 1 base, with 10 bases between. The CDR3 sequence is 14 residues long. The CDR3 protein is CSARGGQGNTEAFF. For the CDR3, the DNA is TGCAGTGCTAGAGGAGGGCAAGGGAACACTGAAGCTTTCTTT.

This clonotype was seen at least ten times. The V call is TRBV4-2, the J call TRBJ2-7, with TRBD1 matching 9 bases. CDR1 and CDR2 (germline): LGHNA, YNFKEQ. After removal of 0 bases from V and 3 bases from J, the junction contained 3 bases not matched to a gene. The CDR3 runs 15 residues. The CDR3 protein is CASSQDGTGNYEQYF. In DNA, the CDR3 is TGTGCCAGCAGCCAAGATGGGACAGGGAACTACGAGCAGTACTTC.

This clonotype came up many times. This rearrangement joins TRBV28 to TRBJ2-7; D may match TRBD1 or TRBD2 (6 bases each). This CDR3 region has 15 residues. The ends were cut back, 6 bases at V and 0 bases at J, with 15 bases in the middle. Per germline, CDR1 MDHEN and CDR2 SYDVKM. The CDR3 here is CASSLSGASSYEQYF. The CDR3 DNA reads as TGTGCCAGCAGCCTGTCGGGGGCAAGCTCCTACGAGCAGTACTTC.

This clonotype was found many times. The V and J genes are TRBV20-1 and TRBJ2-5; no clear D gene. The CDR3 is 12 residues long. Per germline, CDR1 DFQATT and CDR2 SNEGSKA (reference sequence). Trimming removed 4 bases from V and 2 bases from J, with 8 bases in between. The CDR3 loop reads CSATDLQETQYF. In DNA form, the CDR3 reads TGCAGTGCTACCGATTTACAAGAGACCCAGTACTTC.

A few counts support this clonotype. This CDR3 is CASSDNHGYTF. CDR3 nucleotide sequence: TGTGCCAGCAGTGACAACCATGGCTACACCTTC. This chain connects TRBV2 to TRBJ1-2; D remains ambiguous. This CDR3 spans 11 amino acids. V was clipped by 3 bases and J by 6 bases, with 5 bases between them. The germline V gene encodes CDR1 SNHLY and CDR2 FYNNEI.

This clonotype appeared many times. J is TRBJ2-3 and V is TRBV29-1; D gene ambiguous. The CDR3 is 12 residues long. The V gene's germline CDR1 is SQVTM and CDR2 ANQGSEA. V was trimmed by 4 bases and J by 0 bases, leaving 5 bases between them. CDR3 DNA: TGCAGCGTTGGGCAGAGCACAGATACGCAGTATTTT. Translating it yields CSVGQSTDTQYF.

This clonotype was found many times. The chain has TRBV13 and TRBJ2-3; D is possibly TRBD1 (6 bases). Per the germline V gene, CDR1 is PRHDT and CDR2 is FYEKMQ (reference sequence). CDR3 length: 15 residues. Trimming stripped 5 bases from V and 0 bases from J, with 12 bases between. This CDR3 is CASSPRGQSTDTQYF. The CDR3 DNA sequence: TGTGCCAGCAGCCCCCGAGGACAGAGCACAGATACGCAGTATTTT.

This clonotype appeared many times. Here the CDR3 DNA reads TGCAGCGCTGGCGATAGCAATCAGCCCCAGCATTTT. Protein product: CSAGDSNQPQHF. This rearrangement joins TRBV29-1 to TRBJ1-5; D ambiguous. Germline V gene sequence: CDR1 SQVTM, CDR2 ANQGSEA. V was clipped by 7 bases and J by 0 bases, with 7 bases between them. The CDR3 runs to 12 residues.